This T cell receptor beta chain emerged from a study of T cells in localized non-small cell lung cancer. General observations from the study: Out of the top 100 tumor clones, a median roughly 58 were seen in adjacent lung. Among blood samples, higher T cell density accompanied longer overall survival. Because sequencing included only one region (of the tumor), heterogeneity remains possible. Uninvolved nearby lung showed the greatest T cell clonality, exceeding that found in tumor.

On this clone itself: Its target is not known.

Data came from immunoSEQ multiplex PCR; TCRdb stores just in-frame clones and leaves some out. Among just over 70,000 clones listed, about nine tenths were seen once. The clonotype was recovered from a male donor older than 55 with stage III squamous cell lung carcinoma. The sample consisted of peripheral blood, taken before any cancer treatment.

CDR3: CASSGDSLNTEAFF. DNA for the CDR3: TGTGCCAGCAGCGGGGACAGCCTGAACACTGAAGCTTTCTTT. This chain connects TRBV7-2 to TRBJ1-1; 7 bases agree with TRBD1. Germline V lookup: CDR1 SGHTA, CDR2 FQGNSA. CDR3 length: 14 residues. Trimming took 5 bases from V and 0 from J; bases not matched to a gene: 3.